These 21 T cell receptor beta chains were all obtained from the same sample, sequenced in a study of graft-versus-host responses after intestinal transplantation. Sequenced by immunoSEQ multiplex PCR; TCRdb stores in-frame clones only, minus some. The table includes about 89,000 clones, approximately 94% detected once. For these receptors, no antigen is known. The starting material was unstimulated CD4+ T cells sorted from spleen or lymph node cells, obtained before transplant. These receptors came from a human donor who was the organ donor for an intestinal transplant.

The CDR3 loop reads CASSQASQGREQYF. DNA for the CDR3: TGTGCCAGCAGCCAGGCCTCACAGGGTCGCGAGCAGTACTTC. The chain joins TRBV14 to TRBJ2-7; D is possibly TRBD1 (6 bases). The germline gives CDR1 SGHDN, CDR2 FVKESK. V lost 3 bases and J 6 bases, leaving 15 bases between the germline ends. The CDR3 consists of 14 residues.

The CDR3 DNA is TGTGCCAGCAGCTTTTTAGGGCTAGTAACGGACACTGAAGCTTTCTTT. Translation gives CASSFLGLVTDTEAFF. This chain uses TRBV7-2 with TRBJ1-1; D not certain. Germline V lookup: CDR1 SGHTA, CDR2 FQGNSA. The CDR3 has 16 amino acids. Trimming shortened V by 3 bases and J by 3 bases, and 17 bases separated the two germline ends.

This rearrangement joins TRBV29-1 to TRBJ2-7, with 9 bases identical to TRBD1. V shed 6 bases, J shed 0 bases, and the junction held 6 bases outside the gene matches. The CDR3 consists of 14 residues. Germline V CDR1 and CDR2: SQVTM, ANQGSEA. CDR3 residues: CSVAPGQGSYEQYF. The CDR3 DNA follows: TGCAGCGTCGCCCCGGGACAGGGCTCCTACGAGCAGTACTTC.

The chain has TRBV19 and TRBJ2-1, with TRBD2 identical over 9 bases. Germline values: CDR1 LNHDA, CDR2 SQIVND (reference sequence). The CDR3 is made up of 17 amino acids. The V segment lost 0 bases and the J segment 0 bases; nucleotides outside the gene matches: 3. The CDR3 spells CASSIDPAGGSYNEQFF. CDR3 nucleotide sequence: TGTGCCAGTAGTATAGACCCAGCGGGGGGCTCCTACAATGAGCAGTTCTTC.

This sequence joins TRBV15 and TRBJ1-6; D unresolved. The CDR3 extends over 15 amino acids. Trimming took off 2 bases at V and 9 bases at J, with 14 bases between the two ends. Germline V gene data show CDR1 as LNHNV and CDR2 as YYDKDF (reference sequence). For the CDR3, the DNA is TGTGCCACCAGCAGATGGGTGGGCTCGGGTTCACCCCTCCACTTT. It is translated as CATSRWVGSGSPLHF.

This chain uses TRBV30 with TRBJ1-1; D is unclear. Germline-derived CDR1 and CDR2 are GTSNPN and SVGIG (reference sequence). V was pared by 7 bases and J by 5 bases, with 17 bases between. The CDR3 length is 13 residues. CDR3 protein: CAFRITIRTEAFF. The CDR3 bases are TGTGCCTTTAGAATTACGATAAGGACTGAAGCTTTCTTT.

The chain has TRBV7-9 and TRBJ2-1; tentatively, D is TRBD1 (6 bases). The V gene's germline CDR1 is SEHNR and CDR2 FQNEAQ (reference sequence). Trimming took off 0 bases at V and 2 bases at J, with 11 bases between the two ends. CDR3 size: 16 residues. CDR3 nucleotide sequence: TGTGCCAGCAGCTTAGCATGGACAGCCACCTACAATGAGCAGTTCTTC. As protein: CASSLAWTATYNEQFF. Supplemented by reference TRBV7-9 and TRBJ2-1, the full variable domain reads DTGVSQNPRHKITKRGQNVTFRCDPISEHNRLYWYRQTLGQGPEFLTYFQNEAQLEKSRLLSDRFSAERPKGSFSTLEIQRTEQGDSAMYLCASSLAWTATYNEQFFGPGTRLTVL.

This clone was seen only a few times. The rearrangement joins TRBV7-3 to TRBJ1-1; 9 bases agree with TRBD1. This CDR3 has 13 amino acids. Germline values: CDR1 SGHTA, CDR2 FQGTGA. V lost 5 bases to trimming and J lost 4 bases; unmatched junction nucleotides: 2. The DNA for the CDR3 is TGTGCCAGCAGCGACAGGGGGATCACTGAAGCTTTCTTT. Amino acid sequence: CASSDRGITEAFF. Full variable domain (missing parts from reference TRBV7-3 and TRBJ1-1): GAGVSQTPSNKVTEKGKYVELRCDPISGHTALYWYRQSLGQGPEFLIYFQGTGAADDSGLPNDRFFAVRPEGSVSTLKIQRTERGDSAVYLCASSDRGITEAFFGQGTRLTVV.

The chain couples TRBV30 to TRBJ2-4; tentative D call: TRBD2 (6 bases). V lost 4 bases and J 7 bases, leaving 23 bases between the germline ends. The CDR3 is made up of 16 amino acids. Germline loops: CDR1 GTSNPN, CDR2 SVGIG (reference sequence). The CDR3 reads CAWTPGSQLGGNIQYF. CDR3 in DNA: TGTGCCTGGACCCCCGGCTCCCAGTTAGGAGGGAACATTCAGTACTTC.

The chain employs TRBV19 and TRBJ2-7, with D possibly called TRBD1 or TRBD2 (5 bases each). The CDR3 is 12 amino acids. Per germline, CDR1 LNHDA and CDR2 SQIVND (reference sequence). V was pared by 5 bases and J by 7 bases, with 12 bases between. CDR3 sequence: CASSGDGVEQYF. The CDR3 DNA reads as TGTGCCAGTAGTGGGGACGGGGTGGAGCAGTACTTC. The whole variable domain, filled in from reference TRBV19 and TRBJ2-7, reads DGGITQSPKYLFRKEGQNVTLSCEQNLNHDAMYWYRQDPGQGLRLIYYSQIVNDFQKGDIAEGYSVSREKKESFPLTVTSAQKNPTAFYLCASSGDGVEQYFGPGTRLTVT.

The chain is built from TRBV2 and TRBJ1-1, with 8 bases matching TRBD1. V dropped 6 bases and J dropped 8; count of bases not matched to a gene: 5. This CDR3 is built from 12 residues. Germline loops: CDR1 SNHLY, CDR2 FYNNEI. CDR3 sequence (DNA): TGTGCCAGCAGCATGAGGACAGGGGAAGCTTTCTTT. Its translation: CASSMRTGEAFF.

This chain connects TRBV10-1 to TRBJ2-2, with D possibly matching TRBD1 (5 bases). Germline lookup yields CDR1 WNHNN and CDR2 SYGVQD (reference sequence). V lost 2 bases, J lost 4 bases, and 11 bases lay in between. The CDR3 sequence is 15 residues long. CDR3 bases: TGCGCCAGCAGTGAGGACAGCAGGTTCACCGGGGAGCTGTTTTTT. It is translated as CASSEDSRFTGELFF.

CDR3 sequence (DNA): TGTGCCAGCGGGTGGGCCTACGAGCAGTACTTC. Translating gives CASGWAYEQYF. This sequence joins TRBV28 and TRBJ2-7, with D unclear. Trimming took 8 bases from V and 2 from J, leaving 7 bases between them. CDR3 size: 11 residues. Germline V gene data show CDR1 as MDHEN and CDR2 as SYDVKM.

V is TRBV19 and J is TRBJ2-3; 11 bases map to TRBD1. V gave up 0 bases and J gave up 7 bases; unmatched junction bases: 9. The CDR3 is 17 amino acids. Germline CDR1 LNHDA, CDR2 SQIVND (reference sequence). The DNA of the CDR3 is TGTGCCAGTAGTATAGATCCCGGGACAGGGGGGACGTATACGCAGTATTTT. Protein sequence: CASSIDPGTGGTYTQYF.

The chain joins TRBV7-3 to TRBJ2-2, with TRBD2 identical over 7 bases. In germline, CDR1 is SGHTA, CDR2 FQGTGA. The J segment lost 4 bases and the V segment lost 5 bases, leaving 4 bases of the junction unmatched. The CDR3 covers 14 residues. CDR3 residues: CASSLGRGTGELFF. CDR3 in DNA: TGTGCCAGCAGCCTGGGGAGGGGCACCGGGGAGCTGTTTTTT.

This clone was found once. CDR3 DNA sequence: TGTGCCAGCAGCTTGAACAGGGGTAACACTGAAGCTTTCTTT. Amino acids: CASSLNRGNTEAFF. V is TRBV7-2 and J is TRBJ1-1; 7 nucleotides match TRBD1. The V gene's germline CDR1 is SGHTA and CDR2 FQGNSA. V trimming: 3 bases; J trimming: 2 bases; junction bases outside the gene matches: 3. The CDR3 consists of 14 residues.

This clone was observed a single time. The chain is built from TRBV19 and TRBJ2-5; perhaps TRBD2 as D (5 bases). From germline, CDR1 is LNHDA and CDR2 SQIVND (reference sequence). This CDR3 contains 14 residues. V lost 1 base, J lost 0 bases, and 6 bases lay in between. The CDR3 loop is CASSIGGNQETQYF. The DNA of the CDR3 is TGTGCCAGTAGTATAGGAGGGAACCAAGAGACCCAGTACTTC.

CDR3 in DNA: TGCGCCAGCAGGGTGGGACAGTACCAAGAGACCCAGTACTTC. Residues: CASRVGQYQETQYF. This chain uses TRBV5-1 with TRBJ2-5; 7 bases fit TRBD1. The CDR3 covers 14 residues. Trimming at V came to 5 bases and at J to 0 bases, leaving 4 bases not matched to a gene. CDR1 SGHRS and CDR2 YFSETQ come from the germline V gene.

The DNA for the CDR3 is TGTGCCAGCAGTTGGGCCCTCCGTAGCGAGGACTACGAGCAGTACTTC. This encodes CASSWALRSEDYEQYF. This chain links TRBV6-5 with TRBJ2-7, with D possibly being TRBD2 (5 bases). The length of the CDR3 is 16 residues. CDR1 is MNHEY, CDR2 SVGAGI, per germline. V was shortened by 4 bases and J by 3 bases, with 19 bases between the two germline ends.

The chain has TRBV7-9 and TRBJ1-1, with 10 bases lining up with TRBD1. Germline assignment: CDR1 SEHNR and CDR2 FQNEAQ (reference sequence). V lost 4 bases, J lost 3 bases, and 2 bases stayed unmatched. The CDR3 is 14 amino acids. CDR3 sequence: CASSSGQGDTEAFF. The CDR3 DNA reads as TGTGCCAGCAGCTCAGGACAGGGGGACACTGAAGCTTTCTTT. The whole variable domain, filled in from reference TRBV7-9 and TRBJ1-1, reads DTGVSQNPRHKITKRGQNVTFRCDPISEHNRLYWYRQTLGQGPEFLTYFQNEAQLEKSRLLSDRFSAERPKGSFSTLEIQRTEQGDSAMYLCASSSGQGDTEAFFGQGTRLTVV.

CDR3 sequence reads: CASSLNPGQGNGYTF. Here the CDR3 DNA reads TGTGCCAGCAGTTTAAATCCGGGACAAGGGAATGGCTACACCTTC. The rearrangement links TRBV28 to TRBJ1-2; D might be TRBD1 (6 bases). This CDR3 has 15 residues. V lost 2 bases, J lost 6 bases, and 16 bases lay in between. The germline V gene encodes CDR1 MDHEN and CDR2 SYDVKM.